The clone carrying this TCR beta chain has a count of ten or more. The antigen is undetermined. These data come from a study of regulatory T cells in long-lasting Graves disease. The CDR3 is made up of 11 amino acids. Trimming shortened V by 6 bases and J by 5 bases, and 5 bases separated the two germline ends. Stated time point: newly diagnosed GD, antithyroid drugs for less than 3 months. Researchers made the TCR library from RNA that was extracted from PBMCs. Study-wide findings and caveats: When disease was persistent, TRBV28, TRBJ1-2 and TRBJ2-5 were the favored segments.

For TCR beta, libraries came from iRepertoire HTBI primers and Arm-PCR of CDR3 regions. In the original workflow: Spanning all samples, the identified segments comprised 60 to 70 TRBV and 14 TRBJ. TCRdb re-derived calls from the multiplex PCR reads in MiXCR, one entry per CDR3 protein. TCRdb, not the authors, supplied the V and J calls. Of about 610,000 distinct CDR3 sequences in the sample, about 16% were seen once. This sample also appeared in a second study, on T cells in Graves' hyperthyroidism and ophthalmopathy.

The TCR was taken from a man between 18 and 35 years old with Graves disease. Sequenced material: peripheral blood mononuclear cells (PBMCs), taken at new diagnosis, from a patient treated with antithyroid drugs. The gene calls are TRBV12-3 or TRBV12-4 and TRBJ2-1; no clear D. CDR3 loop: CASRANNEQFF. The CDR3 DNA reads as TGTGCCAGCAGAGCTAACAATGAGCAGTTCTTC.